Following are 12 T cell receptor beta chains from one sample sequenced in a study of T cell clonality in common variable immunodeficiency. The antigens for these receptors are not known. Here immunoSEQ multiplex PCR was the method, and the copy in TCRdb shows in-frame clones only, minus some. The repertoire table contains around 16,000 clones. Study outcomes and limitations: Fewer deletions and N-nucleotide insertions were reportedly seen in common variable immunodeficiency TCR beta sequences.

The sequencing sample was made of peripheral blood mononuclear cells. The receptors come from a human donor with common variable immunodeficiency.

The CDR3 spells CASKSSGYEQYF. CDR3 bases read: TGTGCCAGCAAATCGAGCGGCTACGAG. The chain has TRBV2 and TRBJ2-7; possibly TRBD2 for D (5 bases). From the germline J gene comes the end of the CDR3, since the read stops 3 residues before it. The V gene's germline CDR1 is SNHLY and CDR2 FYNNEI. The CDR3 contains 12 residues. V was cut by 7 bases and J by 3 bases, with 10 bases left in between.

For this clone: The read ends 3 residues shy of where the CDR3 ends; the end is completed using the germline J gene. The chain uses TRBV19 and TRBJ2-7, with D perhaps matching TRBD1 (5 bases). V dropped 4 bases and J dropped 5 bases, with 18 bases sitting between them. Germline V lookup: CDR1 LNHDA, CDR2 SQIVND (reference sequence). The CDR3 extends over 15 amino acids. The CDR3 here is CASSNAQGSNHEQYF. Incomplete CDR3 DNA: TGTGCCAGTAGTAATGCCCAGGGCTCTAACCACGAG.

About this clone itself: The sequence runs out 3 residues before the end of the CDR3; the remainder is reconstructed from the germline J gene. J is TRBJ1-4 and V is TRBV2; TRBD1 might be the D (6 bases). The CDR3 contains 14 residues. Germline V CDR1 and CDR2: SNHLY, FYNNEI. V shed 3 bases and J shed 8 bases, with 13 bases lying between them. The CDR3 is CASSELSGEEKLFF. The CDR3 bases that were read are TGTGCCAGCAGTGAGTTATCAGGGGAGGAAAAA.

For this clone: The CDR3 end falls 3 residues outside the read, so it is completed with the germline J gene. The genes are TRBV6-2 or TRBV6-3 and TRBJ1-2; 8 bases line up with TRBD1. With 4 bases clipped from V and 2 bases from J, the junction kept 9 bases outside the gene matches. Germline lookup yields CDR1 MNHEY and CDR2 SVGEGT. This CDR3 is 16 amino acids long. The sequenced part of the CDR3 DNA is TGTGCCAGCAGTTTTGACAGGGGATTGTTCAACTATGGC. This gives the protein CASSFDRGLFNYG. The CDR3, in full, reads CASSFDRGLFNYGYTF.

As regards this clone: The CDR3 end lies 3 residues beyond the end of the read and is filled in from the germline J gene. The chain links TRBV19 to TRBJ1-2; no clear D gene. The CDR3 extends over 14 amino acids. Germline lookup yields CDR1 LNHDA and CDR2 SQIVND (reference sequence). Trimming took 5 bases from V and 5 from J, leaving 15 bases between them. The CDR3 sequence: CASSPREDSYGYTF. CDR3 bases read: TGTGCCAGTAGTCCTCGGGAGGACTCTTATGGC.

This clone is medium-sized by frequency. The observed sequence ends 3 residues before the CDR3 terminus, with the missing tail filled in from the germline J gene. The J gene is TRBJ2-1, the V gene TRBV7-6, with TRBD1 identical over 7 bases. V shed 5 bases and J 5 bases; nucleotides not matched to a gene: 12. There are 16 residues in the CDR3. CDR1 is SGHVS, CDR2 FNYEAQ, per germline. CDR3: CASSPIARQGHNEQFF. CDR3 DNA, as far as it was read: TGTGCCAGCAGCCCAATAGCTAGACAGGGCCACAATGAG.

Concerning this clone: The CDR3 goes on 3 residues after the read ends, and that part is filled in from the germline J gene. The rearrangement joins TRBV30 to TRBJ2-3; D possibly corresponds to TRBD2 (6 bases). The germline CDR1 and CDR2 sequences are GTSNPN and SVGIG (reference sequence). CDR3 length: 16 residues. V was trimmed by 0 bases and J by 5 bases, leaving 18 bases between them. The CDR3 here is CAWSVEGISRGDTQYF. The part of the CDR3 DNA that was read is TGTGCCTGGAGTGTGGAGGGAATCTCGAGGGGAGATACG.

As for this clone: The read halts 3 residues ahead of the CDR3 end, with the missing end drawn from the germline J gene. V and J are TRBV2 and TRBJ2-7; D perhaps matches TRBD1 (6 bases). Germline V lookup: CDR1 SNHLY, CDR2 FYNNEI. The CDR3 is 15 residues long. Between the trimmed V and J ends, which lost 6 bases and 0 bases, there was a span of 15 bases. The chain's CDR3 is CASSHRTGNSYEQYF. The CDR3 bases that were read are TGTGCCAGCAGCCACAGAACAGGGAACTCCTACGAG.

As regards this clone: The read terminates 3 residues ahead of where the CDR3 ends, so the germline J gene completes it. The chain couples TRBV14 to TRBJ2-3, with D tentatively TRBD1 (5 bases). The V and J ends lost 2 bases and 0 bases respectively, with 15 bases between them. The CDR3 is 17 residues long. CDR1 is SGHDN and CDR2 is FVKESK in the germline V gene. The CDR3 is CASSQFPAGPSTDTQYF. The part of the CDR3 DNA that was read is TGTGCCAGCAGCCAATTTCCCGCAGGGCCCAGCACAGATACG.

Points on this clone: The read terminates 3 residues ahead of where the CDR3 ends, so the germline J gene completes it. The rearrangement links TRBV19 to TRBJ2-3; D perhaps matches TRBD2 (6 bases). The CDR3 extends over 15 amino acids. Germline V gene lookup returns CDR1 LNHDA and CDR2 SQIVND (reference sequence). Trimming took off 8 bases at V and 1 base at J, with 16 bases between the two ends. The sequenced part of the CDR3 DNA is TGTGCCAGTCAACGGGGGTGGACGGGCACAGATACG. The encoded protein is CASQRGWTGTDT. The full CDR3 reads CASQRGWTGTDTQYF.

With respect to this clone: The CDR3 extends 3 residues past the end of the read, so its final part is completed from the germline J gene. This rearrangement joins TRBV19 to TRBJ2-2; D gene uncertain. In germline, CDR1 is LNHDA, CDR2 SQIVND (reference sequence). The CDR3 is 15 amino acids. With 2 bases removed from V and 3 bases from J, the gap between germline ends came to 10 bases. Partial CDR3 DNA: TGTGCCAGTAGTATATGGGCAGAACACACCGGGGAG. Encoded protein: CASSIWAEHTGE. The CDR3, in full, reads CASSIWAEHTGELFF.

As to this clone: The sequenced fragment ends 3 residues before the CDR3 boundary, so the rest is inferred from the germline J gene. This chain uses TRBV7-2 with TRBJ2-7, with TRBD2 matching 10 bases. CDR1 SGHTA and CDR2 FQGNSA come from the germline V gene. This CDR3 is built from 15 residues. With V trimmed by 6 bases and J by 3 bases, 8 bases remained unmatched. The sequenced part of the CDR3 DNA is TGTGCCAGCAGTCCGACTAGCGGGTCACACTACGAG. Translated, it gives CASSPTSGSHYE. The CDR3 in its entirety is CASSPTSGSHYEQYF.